In its sample, the clone carrying this TCR beta chain was seen a few times. Its target is unknown. Sequencing used immunoSEQ multiplex PCR; TCRdb keeps in-frame clones, though not all of them. Seen here are 80,000 or so clones, 92% observed once, and the top ten hold approximately 4.5%. These data belong to a study of T cell responses to AZD1222 COVID-19 vaccine. General study findings and limits: Variant regions that are unmutated are reportedly the target of nearly half of spike-specific TCRs.

The clonotype comes from an adult who received the AZD1222 COVID-19 vaccine. The source material was peripheral blood, sampled 28 days after the second AZD1222 dose.

In DNA form, the CDR3 reads TGTGCCAGCGGGACAGGGGGCCATGGCTACACCTTC. Its protein is CASGTGGHGYTF. This chain joins TRBV27 and TRBJ1-2, with TRBD1 matching 12 bases. Germline V gives CDR1 MNHEY, CDR2 SMNVEV (reference sequence). V was clipped by 8 bases and J by 6 bases; unmatched bases: 1. The CDR3 consists of 12 residues.